This T cell receptor (beta chain) was profiled in a study of cytomegalovirus exposure and HLA in healthy donors. PCR used 60 Vbeta primers and 13 Jbeta primers. Clones were sequenced by immunoSEQ multiplex PCR, and TCRdb holds only the in-frame ones, with some missing. The table records fewer than 350,000 clones, approximately 90% of them present only once. For this clone: Its target is unknown.

Germline V gene sequence: CDR1 SGDLS, CDR2 YYNGEE. V was clipped by 7 bases and J by 6 bases; unmatched bases: 7. This CDR3 contains 13 residues. Overall study results and limits: Analysis performed later showed TCR beta chains linked to HLA being more clonally expanded than equally common others.

This receptor was obtained from a woman between 18 and 30 years old in good health and CMV-seronegative. This chain joins TRBV9 and TRBJ2-1, with 7 bases that match TRBD2. Material for sequencing was PBMCs. CDR3 nucleotide sequence: TGTGCCAGCTCTGGGGGGGTAATCAATGAGCAGTTCTTC. Translated: CASSGGVINEQFF.